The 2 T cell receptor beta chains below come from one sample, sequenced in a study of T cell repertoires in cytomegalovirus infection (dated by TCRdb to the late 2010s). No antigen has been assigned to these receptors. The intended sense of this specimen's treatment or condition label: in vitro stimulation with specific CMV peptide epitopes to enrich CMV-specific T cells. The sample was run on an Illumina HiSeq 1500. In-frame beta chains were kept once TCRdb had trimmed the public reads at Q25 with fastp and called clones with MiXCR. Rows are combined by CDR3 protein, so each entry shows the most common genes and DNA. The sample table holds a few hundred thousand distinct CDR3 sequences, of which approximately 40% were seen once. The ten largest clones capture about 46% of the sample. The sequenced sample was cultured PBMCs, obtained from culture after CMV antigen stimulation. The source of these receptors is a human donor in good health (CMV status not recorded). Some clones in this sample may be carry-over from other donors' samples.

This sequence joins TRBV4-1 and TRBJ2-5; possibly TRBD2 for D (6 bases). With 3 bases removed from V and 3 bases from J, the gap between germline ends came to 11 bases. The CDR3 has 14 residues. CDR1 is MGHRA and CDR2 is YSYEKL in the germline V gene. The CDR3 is CASSQRELEETQYF. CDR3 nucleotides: TGCGCCAGCAGCCAGCGGGAATTGGAAGAGACCCAGTACTTC.

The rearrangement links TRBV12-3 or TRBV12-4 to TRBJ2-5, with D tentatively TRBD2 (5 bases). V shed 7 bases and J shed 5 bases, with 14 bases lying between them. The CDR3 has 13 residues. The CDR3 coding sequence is TGTGCCAGCACGGGGTCTGGAGCTGAGACCCAGTACTTC. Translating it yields CASTGSGAETQYF.